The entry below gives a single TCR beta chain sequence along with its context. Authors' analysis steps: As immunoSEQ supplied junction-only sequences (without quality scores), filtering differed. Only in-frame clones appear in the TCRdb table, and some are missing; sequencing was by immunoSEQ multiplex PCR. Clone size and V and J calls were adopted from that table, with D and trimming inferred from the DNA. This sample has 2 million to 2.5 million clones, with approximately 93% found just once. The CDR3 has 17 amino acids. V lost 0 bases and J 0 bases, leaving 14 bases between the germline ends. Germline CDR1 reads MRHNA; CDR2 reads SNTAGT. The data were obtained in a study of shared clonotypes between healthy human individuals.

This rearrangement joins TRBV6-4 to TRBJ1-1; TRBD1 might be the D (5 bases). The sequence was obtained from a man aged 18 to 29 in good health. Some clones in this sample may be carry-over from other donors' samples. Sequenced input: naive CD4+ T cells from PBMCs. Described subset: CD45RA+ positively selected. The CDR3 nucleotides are TGTGCCAGCAGTGACTCTCAGGGCGGGAAAATGAACACTGAAGCTTTCTTT. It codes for CASSDSQGGKMNTEAFF.